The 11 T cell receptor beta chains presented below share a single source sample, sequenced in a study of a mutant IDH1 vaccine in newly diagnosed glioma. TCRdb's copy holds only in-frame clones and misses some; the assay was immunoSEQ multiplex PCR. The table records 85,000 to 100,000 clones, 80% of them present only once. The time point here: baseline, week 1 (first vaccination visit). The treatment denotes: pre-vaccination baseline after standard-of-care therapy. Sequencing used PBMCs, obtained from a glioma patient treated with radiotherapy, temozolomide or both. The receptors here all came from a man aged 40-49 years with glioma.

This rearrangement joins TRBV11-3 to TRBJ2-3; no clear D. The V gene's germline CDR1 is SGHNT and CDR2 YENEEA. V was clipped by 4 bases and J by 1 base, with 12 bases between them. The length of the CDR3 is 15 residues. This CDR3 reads CASSYHGPGTDTQYF. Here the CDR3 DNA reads TGTGCCAGCAGCTACCATGGTCCTGGCACAGATACGCAGTATTTT.

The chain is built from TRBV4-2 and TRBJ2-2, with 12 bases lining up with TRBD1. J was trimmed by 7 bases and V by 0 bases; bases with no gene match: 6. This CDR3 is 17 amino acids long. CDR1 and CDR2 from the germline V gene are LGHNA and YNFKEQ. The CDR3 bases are TGTGCCAGCAGCCAAGAGAGGGACAGGGGGCAGGGCGGGGAGCTGTTTTTT. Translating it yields CASSQERDRGQGGELFF.

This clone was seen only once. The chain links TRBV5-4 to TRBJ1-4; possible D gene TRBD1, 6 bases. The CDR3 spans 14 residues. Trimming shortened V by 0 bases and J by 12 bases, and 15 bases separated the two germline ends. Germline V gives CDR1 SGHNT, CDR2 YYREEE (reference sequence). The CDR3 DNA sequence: TGTGCCAGCAGCTTGGAGCCAGGGGATATAGAACTGTTTTTT. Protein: CASSLEPGDIELFF. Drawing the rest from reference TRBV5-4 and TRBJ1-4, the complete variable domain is ETGVTQSPTHLIKTRGQQVTLRCSSQSGHNTVSWYQQALGQGPQFIFQYYREEENGRGNFPPRFSGLQFPNYSSELNVNALELDDSALYLCASSLEPGDIELFFGSGTQLSVL.

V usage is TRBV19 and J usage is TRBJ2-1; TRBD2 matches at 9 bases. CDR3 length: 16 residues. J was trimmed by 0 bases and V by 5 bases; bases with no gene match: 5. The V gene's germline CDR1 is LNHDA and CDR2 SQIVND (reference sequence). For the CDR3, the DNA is TGTGCCAGTAGTGGGGGACTAGCCGACTCCTACAATGAGCAGTTCTTC. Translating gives CASSGGLADSYNEQFF.

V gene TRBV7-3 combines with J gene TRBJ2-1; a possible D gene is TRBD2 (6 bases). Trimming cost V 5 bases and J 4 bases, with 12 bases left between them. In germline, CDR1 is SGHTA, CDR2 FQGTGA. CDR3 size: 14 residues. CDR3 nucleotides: TGTGCCAGCAGCCCGCGCGGGACTTACAATGAGCAGTTCTTC. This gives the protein CASSPRGTYNEQFF.

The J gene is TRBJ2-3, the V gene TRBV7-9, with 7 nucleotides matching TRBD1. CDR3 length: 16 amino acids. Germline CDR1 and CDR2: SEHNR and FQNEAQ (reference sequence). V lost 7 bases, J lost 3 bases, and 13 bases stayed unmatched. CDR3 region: CASTKKALTGTDTQYF. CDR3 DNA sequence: TGTGCCAGCACCAAAAAGGCCCTGACAGGGACAGATACGCAGTATTTT.

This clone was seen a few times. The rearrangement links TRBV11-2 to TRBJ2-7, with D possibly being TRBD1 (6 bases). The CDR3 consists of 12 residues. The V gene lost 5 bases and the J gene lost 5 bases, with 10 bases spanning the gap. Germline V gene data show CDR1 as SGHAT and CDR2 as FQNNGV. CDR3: CASSHRVHEQYF. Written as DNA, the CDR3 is TGTGCCAGCAGCCACAGGGTGCACGAGCAGTACTTC.

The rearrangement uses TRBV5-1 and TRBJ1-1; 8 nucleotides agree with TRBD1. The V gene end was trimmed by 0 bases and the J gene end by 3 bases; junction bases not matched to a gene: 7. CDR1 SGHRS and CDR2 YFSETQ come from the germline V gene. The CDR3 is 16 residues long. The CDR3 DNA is TGCGCCAGCAGCTTGGTATCAGGGGGCTACGACACTGAAGCTTTCTTT. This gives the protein CASSLVSGGYDTEAFF.

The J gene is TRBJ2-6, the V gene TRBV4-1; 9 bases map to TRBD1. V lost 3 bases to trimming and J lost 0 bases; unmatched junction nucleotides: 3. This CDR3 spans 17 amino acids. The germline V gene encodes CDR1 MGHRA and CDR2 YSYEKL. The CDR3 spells CASSHLDRGSGANVLTF. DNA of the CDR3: TGCGCCAGCAGCCACCTGGACAGGGGCTCTGGGGCCAACGTCCTGACTTTC.

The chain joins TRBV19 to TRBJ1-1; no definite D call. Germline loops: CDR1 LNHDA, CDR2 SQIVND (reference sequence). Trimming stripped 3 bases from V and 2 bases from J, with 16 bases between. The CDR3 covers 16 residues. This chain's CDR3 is CASSILRGAFNTEAFF. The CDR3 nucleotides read TGTGCCAGTAGTATTTTGCGCGGCGCCTTCAACACTGAAGCTTTCTTT.

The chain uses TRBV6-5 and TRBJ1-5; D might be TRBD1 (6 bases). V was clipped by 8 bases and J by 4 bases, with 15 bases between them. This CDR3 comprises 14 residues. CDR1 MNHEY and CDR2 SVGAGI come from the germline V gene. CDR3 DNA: TGTGCCAGCGGATCAAGGGGGGCAAATCAGCCCCAGCATTTT. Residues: CASGSRGANQPQHF.